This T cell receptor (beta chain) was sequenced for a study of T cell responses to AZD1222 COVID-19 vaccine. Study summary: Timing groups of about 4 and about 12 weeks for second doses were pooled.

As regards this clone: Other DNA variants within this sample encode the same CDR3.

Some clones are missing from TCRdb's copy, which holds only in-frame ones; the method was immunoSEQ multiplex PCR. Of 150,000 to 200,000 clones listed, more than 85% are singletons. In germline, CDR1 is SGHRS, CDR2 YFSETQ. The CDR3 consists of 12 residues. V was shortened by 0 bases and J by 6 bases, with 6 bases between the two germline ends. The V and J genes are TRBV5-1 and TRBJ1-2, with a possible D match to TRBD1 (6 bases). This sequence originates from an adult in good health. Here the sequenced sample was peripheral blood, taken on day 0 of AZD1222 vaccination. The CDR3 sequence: CASSLAGDGYTF. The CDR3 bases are TGCGCCAGCAGCTTGGCAGGGGATGGCTACACCTTC.